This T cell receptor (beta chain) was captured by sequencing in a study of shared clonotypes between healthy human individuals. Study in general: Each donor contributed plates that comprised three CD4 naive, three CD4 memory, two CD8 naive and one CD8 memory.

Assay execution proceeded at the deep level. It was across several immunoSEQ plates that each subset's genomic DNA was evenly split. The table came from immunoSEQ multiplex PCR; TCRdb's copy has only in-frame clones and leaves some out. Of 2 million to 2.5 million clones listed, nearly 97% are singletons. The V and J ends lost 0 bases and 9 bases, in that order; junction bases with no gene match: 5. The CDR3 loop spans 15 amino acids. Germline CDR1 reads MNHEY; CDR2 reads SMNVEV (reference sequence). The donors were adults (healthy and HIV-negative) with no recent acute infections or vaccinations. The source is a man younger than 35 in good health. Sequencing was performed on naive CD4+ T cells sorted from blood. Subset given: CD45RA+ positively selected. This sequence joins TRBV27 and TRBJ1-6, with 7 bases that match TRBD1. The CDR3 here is CASSLSDRRTSPLHF. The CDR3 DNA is TGTGCCAGCAGTTTATCGGACAGGAGAACTTCACCCCTCCACTTT.